This T cell receptor (beta chain) comes out of a study of cytomegalovirus exposure and HLA in healthy donors. Study-level findings and limits: A few of the chains that were CMV-associated were confirmed in vitro to be specific for CMV antigens. Reported performance of the classifier showed diagnosis of cytomegalovirus status with high specificity and sensitivity. Cytomegalovirus association was assigned to over 150 TCR beta chains.

The method was immunoSEQ multiplex PCR; TCRdb's version includes in-frame clones alone and lacks a portion of them. The data contain hundreds of thousands of clones, around 87% of them singletons. On this clone itself: Its antigen remains unknown.

The clonotype comes from a man younger than 35 in good health and CMV-seronegative. The sample consisted of PBMCs.

The CDR3 is CASSSPGTGGDGGYTF. CDR3 nucleotide sequence: TGTGCCAGCAGTTCGCCCGGGACAGGGGGCGACGGAGGCTACACCTTC. The chain carries TRBV28 and TRBJ1-2; 12 bases agree with TRBD1. Trimming removed 4 bases from V and 8 bases from J; junction bases left unmatched: 11. The CDR3 has 16 amino acids. Germline V lookup: CDR1 MDHEN, CDR2 SYDVKM.